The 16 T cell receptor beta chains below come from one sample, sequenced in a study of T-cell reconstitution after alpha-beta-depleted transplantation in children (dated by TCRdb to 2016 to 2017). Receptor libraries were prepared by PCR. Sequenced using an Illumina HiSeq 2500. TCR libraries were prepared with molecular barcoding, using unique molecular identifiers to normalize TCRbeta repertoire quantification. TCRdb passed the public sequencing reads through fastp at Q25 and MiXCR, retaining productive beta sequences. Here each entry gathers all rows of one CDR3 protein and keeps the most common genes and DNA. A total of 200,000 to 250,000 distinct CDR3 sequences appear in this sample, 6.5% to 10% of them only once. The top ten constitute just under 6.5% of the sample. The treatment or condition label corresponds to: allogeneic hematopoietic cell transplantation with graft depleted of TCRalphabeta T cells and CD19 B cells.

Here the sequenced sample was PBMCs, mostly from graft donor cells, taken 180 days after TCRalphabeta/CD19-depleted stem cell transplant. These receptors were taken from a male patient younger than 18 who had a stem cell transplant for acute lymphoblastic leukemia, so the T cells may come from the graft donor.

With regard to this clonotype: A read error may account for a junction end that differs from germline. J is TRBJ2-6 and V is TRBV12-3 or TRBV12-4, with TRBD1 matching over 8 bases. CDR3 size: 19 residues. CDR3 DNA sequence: TGTGCCAGCTGTTTAGCGCGGGGACAGGCAAGCTCTGGGGCCAACGTCCTGACTTTC. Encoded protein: CASCLARGQASSGANVLTF.

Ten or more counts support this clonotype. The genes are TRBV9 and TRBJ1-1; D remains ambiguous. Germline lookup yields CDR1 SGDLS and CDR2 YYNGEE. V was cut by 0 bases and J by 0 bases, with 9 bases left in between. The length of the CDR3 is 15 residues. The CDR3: CASSVVGNMNTEAFF. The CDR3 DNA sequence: TGTGCCAGCAGCGTAGTAGGCAACATGAACACTGAAGCTTTCTTT.

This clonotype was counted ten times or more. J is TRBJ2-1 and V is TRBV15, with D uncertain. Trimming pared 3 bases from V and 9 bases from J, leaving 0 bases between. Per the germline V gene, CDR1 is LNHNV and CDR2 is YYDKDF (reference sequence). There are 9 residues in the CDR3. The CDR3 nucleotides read TGTGCCACCAGCAGTGAGCAGTTCTTC. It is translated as CATSSEQFF.

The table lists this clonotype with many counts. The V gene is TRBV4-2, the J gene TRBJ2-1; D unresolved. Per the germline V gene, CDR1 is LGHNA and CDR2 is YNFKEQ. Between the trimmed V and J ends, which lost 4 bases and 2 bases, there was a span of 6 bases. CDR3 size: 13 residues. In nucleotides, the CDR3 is TGTGCCAGCAGCCCGGAAACCTACAATGAGCAGTTCTTC. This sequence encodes CASSPETYNEQFF.

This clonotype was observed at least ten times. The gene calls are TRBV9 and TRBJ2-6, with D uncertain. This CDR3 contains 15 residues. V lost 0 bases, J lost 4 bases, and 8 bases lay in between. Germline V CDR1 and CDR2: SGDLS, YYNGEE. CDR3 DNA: TGTGCCAGCAGCGTAGACCGCCCCGGGGCCAACGTCCTGACTTTC. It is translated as CASSVDRPGANVLTF.

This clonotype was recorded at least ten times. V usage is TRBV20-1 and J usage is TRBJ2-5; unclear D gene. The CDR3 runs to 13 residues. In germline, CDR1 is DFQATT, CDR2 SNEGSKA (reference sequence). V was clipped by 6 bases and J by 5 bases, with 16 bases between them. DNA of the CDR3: TGCAGTGCCAATAGCCTCTATAAGGAGACCCAGTACTTC. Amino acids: CSANSLYKETQYF.

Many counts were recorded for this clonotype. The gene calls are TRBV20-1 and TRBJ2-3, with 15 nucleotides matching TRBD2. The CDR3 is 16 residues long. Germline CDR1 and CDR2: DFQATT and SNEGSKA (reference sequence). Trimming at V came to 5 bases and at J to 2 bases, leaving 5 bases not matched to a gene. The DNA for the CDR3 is TGCAGTGCTGATGGGACTAGCGGGAGGTTCACAGATACGCAGTATTTT. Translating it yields CSADGTSGRFTDTQYF.

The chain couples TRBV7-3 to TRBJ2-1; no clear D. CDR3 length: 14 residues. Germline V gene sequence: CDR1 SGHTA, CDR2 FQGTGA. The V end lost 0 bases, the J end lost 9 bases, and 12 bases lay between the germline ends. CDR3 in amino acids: CASSLTRSMTEQFF. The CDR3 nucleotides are TGTGCCAGCAGCTTAACGCGAAGCATGACTGAGCAGTTCTTC.

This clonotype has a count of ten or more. The CDR3 loop reads CASSHDRGRVYEQYF. The CDR3 bases are TGTGCCAGCAGCCACGACAGGGGTAGGGTCTACGAGCAGTACTTC. The chain employs TRBV7-6 and TRBJ2-7, with 8 nucleotides matching TRBD1. V shed 5 bases, J shed 3 bases, and the junction held 9 bases outside the gene matches. The length of the CDR3 is 15 residues. From germline, CDR1 is SGHVS and CDR2 FNYEAQ. The full variable domain, rest sourced from reference TRBV7-6 and TRBJ2-7, is GAGVSQSPRYKVTKRGQDVALRCDPISGHVSLYWYRQALGQGPEFLTYFNYEAQQDKSGLPNDRFSAERPEGSISTLTIQRTEQRDSAMYRCASSHDRGRVYEQYFGPGTRLTVT.

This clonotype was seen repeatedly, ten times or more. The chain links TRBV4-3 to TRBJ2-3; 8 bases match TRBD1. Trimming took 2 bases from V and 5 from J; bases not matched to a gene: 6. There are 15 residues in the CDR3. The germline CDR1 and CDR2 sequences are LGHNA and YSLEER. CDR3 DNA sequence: TGCGCCAGCAGCCAATTCGGACAGGGTGGAGATACGCAGTATTTT. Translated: CASSQFGQGGDTQYF.

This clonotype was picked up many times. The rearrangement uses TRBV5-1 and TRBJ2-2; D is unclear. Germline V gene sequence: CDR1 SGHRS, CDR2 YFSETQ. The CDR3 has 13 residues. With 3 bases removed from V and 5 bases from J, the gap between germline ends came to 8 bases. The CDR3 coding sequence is TGCGCCAGCAGCTCAGTGGGGACCGGGGAGCTGTTTTTT. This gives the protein CASSSVGTGELFF.

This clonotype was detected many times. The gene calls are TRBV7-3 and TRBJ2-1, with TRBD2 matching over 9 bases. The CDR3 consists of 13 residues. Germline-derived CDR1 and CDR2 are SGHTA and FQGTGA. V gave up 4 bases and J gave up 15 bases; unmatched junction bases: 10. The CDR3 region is CASSYGGRERRFF. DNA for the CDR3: TGTGCCAGCAGCTATGGCGGGAGGGAGCGGCGGTTCTTC.

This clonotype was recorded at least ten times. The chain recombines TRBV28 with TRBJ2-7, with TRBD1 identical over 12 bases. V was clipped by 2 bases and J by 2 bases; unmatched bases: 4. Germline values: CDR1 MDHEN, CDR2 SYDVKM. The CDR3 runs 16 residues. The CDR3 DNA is TGTGCCAGCAGTTTAAGCGGGACAGGGGGCACCTACGAGCAGTACTTC. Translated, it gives CASSLSGTGGTYEQYF.

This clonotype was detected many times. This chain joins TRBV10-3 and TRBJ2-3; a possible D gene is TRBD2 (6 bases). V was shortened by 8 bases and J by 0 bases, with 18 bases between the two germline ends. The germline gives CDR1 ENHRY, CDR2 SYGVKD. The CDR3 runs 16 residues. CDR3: CAILSRAGTSTDTQYF. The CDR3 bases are TGTGCCATCCTCTCCAGGGCGGGGACTAGCACAGATACGCAGTATTTT.

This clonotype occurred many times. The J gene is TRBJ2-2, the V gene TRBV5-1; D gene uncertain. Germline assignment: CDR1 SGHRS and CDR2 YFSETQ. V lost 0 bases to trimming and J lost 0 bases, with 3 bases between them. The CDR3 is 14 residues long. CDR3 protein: CASSLDPNTGELFF. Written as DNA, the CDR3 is TGCGCCAGCAGCTTGGATCCGAACACCGGGGAGCTGTTTTTT. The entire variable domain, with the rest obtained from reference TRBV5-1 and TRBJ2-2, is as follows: KAGVTQTPRYLIKTRGQQVTLSCSPISGHRSVSWYQQTPGQGLQFLFEYFSETQRNKGNFPGRFSGRQFSNSRSEMNVSTLELGDSALYLCASSLDPNTGELFFGEGSRLTVL.

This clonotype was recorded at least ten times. The CDR3 is CASSTRQNLLFYEQYF. The DNA for the CDR3 is TGTGCCAGCAGCACCCGGCAGAATCTCTTATTCTACGAGCAGTACTTC. This chain connects TRBV7-9 to TRBJ2-7; no clear D. The V and J ends lost 5 bases and 3 bases respectively, with 20 bases between them. Germline lookup yields CDR1 SEHNR and CDR2 FQNEAQ (reference sequence). The CDR3 is 16 residues long. Full variable domain (rest looked up from reference TRBV7-9 and TRBJ2-7): DTGVSQNPRHKITKRGQNVTFRCDPISEHNRLYWYRQTLGQGPEFLTYFQNEAQLEKSRLLSDRFSAERPKGSFSTLEIQRTEQGDSAMYLCASSTRQNLLFYEQYFGPGTRLTVT.